This TCR beta chain was documented in a study of T cell responses to AZD1222 COVID-19 vaccine. As concerns this clone: Antigen specificity is unknown.

Here immunoSEQ multiplex PCR was the method, and the copy in TCRdb shows in-frame clones only, minus some. This table has 60,000 to 95,000 clones, about nine tenths appearing once. The CDR3 totals 11 residues. V was cut by 1 base and J by 3 bases, with 3 bases left in between. In germline, CDR1 is GTSNPN, CDR2 SVGIG (reference sequence). Study-wide results and limits: No repertoire was sampled before or during the peak T cell response, only after it.

This sequence originates from an adult who received the AZD1222 COVID-19 vaccine. V gene TRBV30 combines with J gene TRBJ1-1; D not certain. The material sequenced was peripheral blood, taken 28 days after the second AZD1222 dose. In nucleotides, the CDR3 is TGTGCCTGGAGTGGATACACTGAAGCTTTCTTT. Translating gives CAWSGYTEAFF.